The rows below give T cell receptor beta chains drawn from one sample of a study of STAT3 mutations in large granular lymphocyte leukemia. Profiled with immunoSEQ multiplex PCR; TCRdb holds only in-frame clones, not every one. The table has about 24,000 clones, 85% to 95% seen once; the top ten hold approximately 6%. The specimen was peripheral blood mononuclear cells. The receptors derive from a man aged 40-50 years with T-cell large granular lymphocyte leukemia. Some clones in this sample may be carry-over from other donors' samples. CDR3s leave out the opening cysteine and the closing phenylalanine or tryptophan. D genes are given only for firm matches. Size is stated for part of the rows, as once, few or many counts, or as a class when the clone is expanded.

CDR3aa,abundance,j_gene,d_gene,v_gene
ASSYLTPQETQY,.,TRBJ2-5,.,TRBV6-6
ASSQQGNTEAF,.,TRBJ1-1,.,TRBV11-2
ASSPDRVTDTQY,.,TRBJ2-3,TRBD1,TRBV18
ASSPSWLAGVLGDTQY,.,TRBJ2-3,TRBD2,TRBV18
ASSQGVRVICNQPQH,.,TRBJ1-5,.,TRBV23-1
ASSLGGPETQY,.,TRBJ2-5,.,TRBV5-1
ASSYLGQRITYEQY,once,TRBJ2-7,TRBD1,TRBV6-6
ASSLIRDSVYGYT,.,TRBJ1-2,TRBD1,TRBV5-6
ANSRGASTDTQY,.,TRBJ2-3,.,TRBV7-2
SVVISSNQPQH,.,TRBJ1-5,.,TRBV29-1
ASSHPQGANSPLH,.,TRBJ1-6,TRBD1,TRBV27
ASTPRGGTGTNEKLF,.,TRBJ1-4,TRBD1,TRBV7-9
ASRNSGSINEQF,.,TRBJ2-1,.,TRBV5-1
ASSEANYEQY,.,TRBJ2-7,.,TRBV7-2
ASSRAGTVGQPQH,once,TRBJ1-5,.,TRBV4-1
ASSPWGGNGYT,.,TRBJ1-2,.,TRBV19
ASSAQRSRGNTEAF,.,TRBJ1-1,.,TRBV25-1
SVEVGNNEQF,.,TRBJ2-1,.,TRBV29-1
ASRQGHEQY,.,TRBJ2-7,.,TRBV14
ASTRGGEGGSPLH,.,TRBJ1-6,.,TRBV9
SVQRDLNEQY,.,TRBJ2-7,.,TRBV29-1
ASSGGAGGLSEQY,.,TRBJ2-7,TRBD1,TRBV5-1
ASSSPGLAGRTQY,.,TRBJ2-5,TRBD2,TRBV5-4
ASSPGGKENTEAF,.,TRBJ1-1,.,TRBV21-1
ASSLAASYEQY,.,TRBJ2-7,.,TRBV5-1
ASSYPGLAGFQEF,.,TRBJ2-1,TRBD2,TRBV6-5
ASSPGGVGYQDTQY,.,TRBJ2-3,TRBD2,TRBV18
ASSIATGSSWEQY,.,TRBJ2-7,TRBD1,TRBV28
ASSPPGGRNQPQH,.,TRBJ1-5,TRBD1,TRBV7-2
ASSWEQGSNYGYT,.,TRBJ1-2,.,TRBV5-1
ATSRGGQGGITEAF,.,TRBJ1-1,TRBD1,TRBV15
ASSLILSYNSPLH,.,TRBJ1-6,.,TRBV27
ASSLNSGGRTDTQY,.,TRBJ2-3,TRBD2,TRBV5-1
ASSYKEEETQY,.,TRBJ2-5,.,TRBV6-5
ASSLRTKQGVPYEQY,.,TRBJ2-7,TRBD1,TRBV7-2
ASSSLSTDTQY,once,TRBJ2-3,.,TRBV7-6
ASSSTVAEAF,.,TRBJ1-1,.,TRBV6-5
ASSLSKSSYNEQF,.,TRBJ2-1,.,TRBV11-2
ASSSGHQLETQY,.,TRBJ2-5,.,TRBV5-1
ASSEARVYLSYEQY,.,TRBJ2-7,.,TRBV6-1
ASSEVAGGSYEQY,.,TRBJ2-7,TRBD2,TRBV2
ASSSGQENTGELF,.,TRBJ2-2,TRBD1,TRBV5-5
ASSHSAGSNTEAF,.,TRBJ1-1,.,TRBV5-1
ASGTGTGPDEQY,.,TRBJ2-7,TRBD1,TRBV2
ASSAGWTNEQY,once,TRBJ2-7,.,TRBV5-1
ASSPREFNEKLF,.,TRBJ1-4,.,TRBV5-1
ASNGGQGTGELF,.,TRBJ2-2,.,TRBV19
ASTPGTDHEKLF,.,TRBJ1-4,.,TRBV28
ASSYSWVTEAF,.,TRBJ1-1,.,TRBV6-5
ASSLGLRTSGYNEQF,.,TRBJ2-1,TRBD2,TRBV5-4
ASSLGVGQPQH,.,TRBJ1-5,.,TRBV5-5
ASSFLDRGGTGELF,.,TRBJ2-2,TRBD1,TRBV28
ASSLAGRSGELF,.,TRBJ2-2,TRBD2,TRBV5-4
ASSHLHGTGGSEQY,.,TRBJ2-7,TRBD1,TRBV14
ASSPLGDRAGEAF,.,TRBJ1-1,TRBD1,TRBV5-4
ASSATGQGEQY,once,TRBJ2-7,TRBD1,TRBV5-1
ASSKRAGTGAYEQY,.,TRBJ2-7,TRBD1,TRBV18
ASAGTSGDYEQY,.,TRBJ2-7,TRBD2,TRBV7-9
ATSQGRQPQH,.,TRBJ1-5,.,TRBV19
ASSFGQGETQY,.,TRBJ2-5,.,TRBV7-9